Given below is one TCR beta chain in context. The record originates from a study of T cells in Graves' hyperthyroidism and ophthalmopathy. RNA transcripts provided the source from which TCR beta CDR3 regions were amplified. Primed by the HTBI set, a first-round RT-PCR was run on the TCR CDR3. Via MiXCR, TCRdb re-called the multiplex PCR reads, giving one row per CDR3 protein. The data contain about 270,000 distinct CDR3 sequences, around a quarter of them seen just once; the ten biggest clones take up over 25%. Reasons for excluding patients were uncontrolled infection, other autoimmune disease, pregnancy or lactation. Diagnosis rested on symptoms, serum thyroxine and TRAb, thyroid ultrasound, and orbital computed tomography. V was pared by 7 bases and J by 9 bases, with 19 bases between. Germline-derived CDR1 and CDR2 are MNHNS and SASEGT. This CDR3 spans 15 amino acids.

The chain couples TRBV6-1 to TRBJ1-6; TRBD1 might be the D (5 bases). The specimen sequenced was blood. The receptor was isolated from a man aged 35 to 55 with Graves' hyperthyroidism that later progressed to Graves' ophthalmopathy. The CDR3 coding sequence is TGTGCCAGCACCCGAAGCCGGGACGGAAGTTCACCCCTCCACTTT. This codes for CASTRSRDGSSPLHF.